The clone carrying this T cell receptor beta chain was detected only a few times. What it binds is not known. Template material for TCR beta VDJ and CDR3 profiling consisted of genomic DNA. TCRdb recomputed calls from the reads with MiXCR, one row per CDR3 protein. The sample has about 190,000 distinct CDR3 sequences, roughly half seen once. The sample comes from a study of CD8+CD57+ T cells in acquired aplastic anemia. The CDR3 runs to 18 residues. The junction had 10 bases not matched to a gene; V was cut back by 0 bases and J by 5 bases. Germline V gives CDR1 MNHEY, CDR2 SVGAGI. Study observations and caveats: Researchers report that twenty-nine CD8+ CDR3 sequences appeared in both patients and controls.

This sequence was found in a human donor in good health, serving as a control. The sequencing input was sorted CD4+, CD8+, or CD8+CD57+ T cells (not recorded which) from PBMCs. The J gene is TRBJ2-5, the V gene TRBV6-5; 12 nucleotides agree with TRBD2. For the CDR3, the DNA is TGTGCCAGCAGTTACTCCGGACTAGCGGGGACTGGGCTGGAGACCCAGTACTTC. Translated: CASSYSGLAGTGLETQYF.